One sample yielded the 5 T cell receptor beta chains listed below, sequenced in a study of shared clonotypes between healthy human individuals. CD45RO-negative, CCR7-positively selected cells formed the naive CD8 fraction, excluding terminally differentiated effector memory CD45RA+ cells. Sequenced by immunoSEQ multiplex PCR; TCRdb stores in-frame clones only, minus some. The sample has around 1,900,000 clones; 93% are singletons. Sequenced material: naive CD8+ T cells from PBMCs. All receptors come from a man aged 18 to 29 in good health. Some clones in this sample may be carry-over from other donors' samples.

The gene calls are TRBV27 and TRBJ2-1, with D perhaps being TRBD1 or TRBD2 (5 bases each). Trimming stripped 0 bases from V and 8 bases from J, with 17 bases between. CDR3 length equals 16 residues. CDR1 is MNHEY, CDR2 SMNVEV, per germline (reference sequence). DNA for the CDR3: TGTGCCAGCAGTTTATCGGGGGATTATGCTAGTCATGAGCAGTTCTTC. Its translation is CASSLSGDYASHEQFF.

CDR3 bases: TGTGCCAGCAATCCCGGAGGGGGCGTCACCGGGGAGCTGTTTTTT. Protein: CASNPGGGVTGELFF. V gene TRBV5-4 combines with J gene TRBJ2-2; D is possibly TRBD1 (7 bases). The CDR3 spans 15 residues. In germline, CDR1 is SGHNT, CDR2 YYREEE (reference sequence). Deletions cut 6 bases from V and 4 bases from J, with 16 bases between.

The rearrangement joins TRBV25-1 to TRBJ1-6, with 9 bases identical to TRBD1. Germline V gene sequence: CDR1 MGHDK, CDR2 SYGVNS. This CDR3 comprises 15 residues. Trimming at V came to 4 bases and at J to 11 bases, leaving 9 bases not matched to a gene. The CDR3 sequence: CASSAGGTGMTPLHF. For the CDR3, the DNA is TGTGCCAGCAGTGCGGGGGGGACAGGGATGACACCCCTCCACTTT.

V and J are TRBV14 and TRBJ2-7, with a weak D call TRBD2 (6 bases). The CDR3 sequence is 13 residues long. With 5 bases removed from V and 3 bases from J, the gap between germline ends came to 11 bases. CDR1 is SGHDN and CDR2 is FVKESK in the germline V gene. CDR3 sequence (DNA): TGTGCCAGCAGCGAAACTAGCAGCTACGAGCAGTACTTC. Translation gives CASSETSSYEQYF.

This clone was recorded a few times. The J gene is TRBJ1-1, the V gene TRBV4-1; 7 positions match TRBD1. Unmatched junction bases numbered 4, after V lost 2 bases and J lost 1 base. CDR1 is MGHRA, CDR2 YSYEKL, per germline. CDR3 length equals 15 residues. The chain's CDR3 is CASSQKGQRNTEAFF. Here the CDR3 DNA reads TGCGCCAGCAGCCAAAAGGGACAGAGGAACACTGAAGCTTTCTTT.